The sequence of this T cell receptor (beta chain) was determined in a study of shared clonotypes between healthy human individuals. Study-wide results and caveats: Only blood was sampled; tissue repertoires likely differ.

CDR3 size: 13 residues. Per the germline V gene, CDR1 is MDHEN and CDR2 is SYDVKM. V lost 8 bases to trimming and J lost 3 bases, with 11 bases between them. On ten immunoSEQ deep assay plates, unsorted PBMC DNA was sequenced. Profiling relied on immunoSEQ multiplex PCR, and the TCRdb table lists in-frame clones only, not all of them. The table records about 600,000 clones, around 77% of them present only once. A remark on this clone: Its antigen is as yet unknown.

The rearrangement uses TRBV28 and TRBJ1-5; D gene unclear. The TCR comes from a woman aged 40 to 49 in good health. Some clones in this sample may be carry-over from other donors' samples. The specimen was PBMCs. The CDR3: CASRWIPNQPQHF. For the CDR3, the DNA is TGTGCCAGCCGCTGGATTCCCAATCAGCCCCAGCATTTT.